Each of the 18 T cell receptor beta chains below was sequenced from the same sample in a study of T cell clones after liver transplantation. TCRdb's table, derived via immunoSEQ multiplex PCR, lists solely in-frame clones and lacks some. The data hold 53,000 or so clones, with approximately 88% observed a single time. Material: CD4+ T cells from blood, obtained before liver transplant. The receptors were gathered from a human donor who received a liver transplant.

V and J are TRBV19 and TRBJ1-1, with TRBD1 matching 8 bases. The ends lost 7 bases at V and 1 base at J; junction bases unmatched: 5. Germline CDR1 LNHDA, CDR2 SQIVND (reference sequence). The length of the CDR3 is 14 residues. CDR3 in DNA: TGTGCCAGTATTGTAGGACAGGGGAACACTGAAGCTTTCTTT. It translates to CASIVGQGNTEAFF.

The V call is TRBV28, the J call TRBJ2-1; 8 bases fit TRBD2. V shed 7 bases and J 7 bases; nucleotides not matched to a gene: 21. CDR1 is MDHEN, CDR2 SYDVKM, per germline. There are 18 residues in the CDR3. In DNA, the CDR3 is TGTGCCAGCATCCAGCTCGGAACCGGGACTAGGTCATCGAATGAGCAGTTCTTC. Its translation is CASIQLGTGTRSSNEQFF.

The CDR3 DNA sequence: TGCGCCAGCAGCTTGCCACCCCACACCGGGGAGCTGTTTTTT. As protein: CASSLPPHTGELFF. This chain links TRBV5-1 with TRBJ2-2; D remains ambiguous. Germline V gene data show CDR1 as SGHRS and CDR2 as YFSETQ. The CDR3 extends over 14 amino acids. Trimming removed 1 base from V and 3 bases from J, with 7 bases in between. The variable domain in full, completed from reference TRBV5-1 and TRBJ2-2, reads KAGVTQTPRYLIKTRGQQVTLSCSPISGHRSVSWYQQTPGQGLQFLFEYFSETQRNKGNFPGRFSGRQFSNSRSEMNVSTLELGDSALYLCASSLPPHTGELFFGEGSRLTVL.

The V gene is TRBV11-2, the J gene TRBJ2-5, with TRBD2 matching 12 bases. Germline assignment: CDR1 SGHAT and CDR2 FQNNGV. The CDR3 runs to 16 residues. V was pared by 4 bases and J by 4 bases, with 7 bases of the junction left unmatched. The CDR3 protein is CASSSETSGGLETQYF. In nucleotides, the CDR3 is TGTGCCAGCAGCTCAGAGACTAGCGGGGGATTAGAGACCCAGTACTTC. Filled out from reference TRBV11-2 and TRBJ2-5, the complete variable domain reads EAGVAQSPRYKIIEKRQSVAFWCNPISGHATLYWYQQILGQGPKLLIQFQNNGVVDDSQLPKDRFSAERLKGVDSTLKIQPAKLEDSAVYLCASSSETSGGLETQYFGPGTRLLVL.

The V gene is TRBV11-2, the J gene TRBJ1-2; D not resolved. The CDR3 contains 15 residues. CDR1 SGHAT and CDR2 FQNNGV come from the germline V gene. V was clipped by 4 bases and J by 2 bases, with 14 bases between them. Here the CDR3 DNA reads TGTGCCAGCAGCTCCATCAGGAGGGAGAACTATGGCTACACCTTC. As protein: CASSSIRRENYGYTF.

The chain joins TRBV19 to TRBJ2-3, with D unresolved. Between the trimmed V and J ends, which lost 8 bases and 5 bases, there was a span of 14 bases. The germline CDR1 and CDR2 sequences are LNHDA and SQIVND (reference sequence). CDR3 length: 13 residues. As DNA, the CDR3 is TGTGCCAGTCATAAGTGGCAAGGAGATACGCAGTATTTT. Its protein is CASHKWQGDTQYF.

For this clone: One junction end disagrees with the germline gene, perhaps due to a read error. V gene TRBV9 combines with J gene TRBJ1-2; D remains ambiguous. Germline V gene lookup returns CDR1 SGDLS and CDR2 YYNGEE. The CDR3 has 14 residues. CDR3 in amino acids: CASSSRSTASSVVF. The CDR3 region has the DNA TGTGCCAGCAGCTCGCGCTCGACTGCGAGTTCGGTGGTATTC.

The V and J genes are TRBV4-1 and TRBJ1-1, with 7 bases lining up with TRBD1. This CDR3 contains 16 residues. CDR1 is MGHRA and CDR2 is YSYEKL in the germline V gene. Trimming at V came to 4 bases and at J to 1 base, leaving 9 bases not matched to a gene. The CDR3 here is CASSPSQGQRNTEAFF. The CDR3 bases are TGCGCCAGCAGCCCCTCACAGGGGCAAAGGAACACTGAAGCTTTCTTT.

The V call is TRBV9, the J call TRBJ2-2, with unresolved D. Germline values: CDR1 SGDLS, CDR2 YYNGEE. The CDR3 has 13 residues. The V end lost 0 bases, the J end lost 6 bases, and 6 bases lay between the germline ends. CDR3 DNA sequence: TGTGCCAGCAGCGTAGAGCATTCCGGGGAGCTGTTTTTT. Translated, it gives CASSVEHSGELFF.

The genes are TRBV5-1 and TRBJ2-6, with D hard to call. Trimming took 2 bases from V and 2 from J, leaving 11 bases between them. Germline CDR1 is SGHRS and CDR2 is YFSETQ. The CDR3 runs to 16 residues. CDR3 protein: CASSFSGRAGANVLTF. CDR3 sequence (DNA): TGCGCCAGCAGCTTCTCAGGACGAGCTGGGGCCAACGTCCTGACTTTC.

The CDR3 DNA sequence: TGTGCCAGCTCACCGTCTAGCCGAGACTACAATGAGCAGTTCTTC. It encodes CASSPSSRDYNEQFF. The chain recombines TRBV18 with TRBJ2-1, with D tentatively TRBD2 (5 bases). V was pared by 3 bases and J by 3 bases, with 12 bases between. The CDR3 is made up of 15 amino acids. Germline V gene data show CDR1 as KGHSH and CDR2 as LQKENI.

This clone occurred once. A far larger clone is a single base away, which makes a read error likely. The rearrangement links TRBV11-1 to TRBJ2-7, with TRBD2 matching over 8 bases. CDR3 length equals 13 residues. Germline trimming cut 5 bases from V and 3 bases from J; bases unmatched to any gene: 3. Germline-derived CDR1 and CDR2 are SGHAT and FQDESV (reference sequence). The CDR3 here is CASSVTSGYEQYF. DNA of the CDR3: TGTGCCAGCAGCGTAACTAGCGGCTACGAGCAGTACTTC.

The chain couples TRBV5-1 to TRBJ2-7, with 9 bases lining up with TRBD1. This CDR3 is built from 14 residues. Germline CDR1 is SGHRS and CDR2 is YFSETQ. V shed 2 bases and J 5 bases; nucleotides not matched to a gene: 5. CDR3 residues: CASSLNTGGNEQYF. The DNA for the CDR3 is TGCGCCAGCAGCTTAAATACAGGGGGCAACGAGCAGTACTTC.

Here the CDR3 DNA reads TGTGCCAGCAGCCCGGCCTTAGCAACTAATGAAAAACTGTTTTTT. Translating gives CASSPALATNEKLFF. This chain links TRBV7-2 with TRBJ1-4; D remains unclear. Between the trimmed V and J ends, which lost 5 bases and 0 bases, there was a span of 10 bases. Germline V gives CDR1 SGHTA, CDR2 FQGNSA. CDR3 length: 15 residues.

The rearrangement links TRBV7-2 to TRBJ1-2; perhaps TRBD1 as D (5 bases). Germline V gives CDR1 SGHTA, CDR2 FQGNSA. This CDR3 is 14 amino acids long. V was cut by 1 base and J by 1 base, with 7 bases left in between. CDR3 sequence (DNA): TGTGCCAGCAGCTTAGGACAGATTAACTATGGCTACACCTTC. This translates into CASSLGQINYGYTF.

This sequence joins TRBV4-3 and TRBJ2-5; 11 nucleotides agree with TRBD2. Germline V CDR1 and CDR2: LGHNA, YSLEER. J gave up 2 bases and V 3 bases, and 5 bases lay outside the gene matches. The length of the CDR3 is 16 residues. In nucleotides, the CDR3 is TGCGCCAGCAGCCAGGGATTAGCGGGAGGGCAAGAGACCCAGTACTTC. This codes for CASSQGLAGGQETQYF.

The chain combines TRBV6-1 with TRBJ1-1; D may be TRBD1 (6 bases). Trimming shortened V by 7 bases and J by 1 base, and 16 bases separated the two germline ends. The germline V gene has CDR1 MNHNS and CDR2 SASEGT. CDR3 length equals 15 residues. The chain's CDR3 is CASTRPRTENTEAFF. The CDR3 DNA reads as TGTGCCAGCACCCGACCACGGACAGAGAACACTGAAGCTTTCTTT.

The chain employs TRBV5-1 and TRBJ2-2; D gene unclear. The CDR3 sequence is 16 residues long. V lost 0 bases and J 1 base, leaving 10 bases between the germline ends. Germline V gives CDR1 SGHRS, CDR2 YFSETQ. CDR3: CASSLEALGNTGELFF. The DNA of the CDR3 is TGCGCCAGCAGCTTGGAAGCCTTGGGGAACACCGGGGAGCTGTTTTTT.